The rows below give T cell receptor beta chains drawn from one sample of a study of blood T cell repertoires in COVID-19. This table comes from immunoSEQ multiplex PCR, and its TCRdb copy is limited to in-frame clones, with some not included. In the table there are 250,000 to 300,000 clones, about 80% of which are singletons. Material for sequencing was peripheral blood. The receptors here all came from a woman at least 80 years old with acute or convalescent COVID-19. Each CDR3 is given with its conserved first and last residue. A D gene is named only where the DNA matches it firmly. Clone size is given for some rows only: seen once, a few or many times, or a class if the clone is expanded.

TRBJ1-4 TRBD1 TRBV6-2/TRBV6-3 . CASSIRTGVAQRANEKLFF TGTGCCAGCAGTATCCGGACAGGGGTGGCCCAACGGGCTAATGAAAAACTGTTTTTT
TRBJ2-2 TRBD2 TRBV2 few CASSPIAGGPTGELFF TGTGCCAGCAGTCCCATAGCGGGAGGGCCAACCGGGGAGCTGTTTTTT
TRBJ1-1 . TRBV19 . CASTSYLLSSTEAFF TGTGCCAGTACCTCTTACTTACTTTCGAGCACTGAAGCTTTCTTT
TRBJ2-1 . TRBV21-1 once CASSPFTGAETLSYYNEQFF TGTGCCAGCAGCCCGTTCACAGGGGCCGAAACTCTCTCCTACTACAATGAGCAGTTCTTC
TRBJ2-1 . TRBV5-1 . CASSLNGASAYNEQFF TGCGCCAGCAGCTTGAATGGTGCTAGCGCCTACAATGAGCAGTTCTTC
TRBJ2-7 TRBD2 TRBV5-1 . CASSERTSGRYEQYF TGCGCCAGCAGCGAGCGGACTAGCGGGAGATACGAGCAGTACTTC
TRBJ2-5 TRBD1 TRBV7-2 . CASSFDRAVETQYF TGTGCCAGCAGCTTTGACAGGGCTGTGGAGACCCAGTACTTC
TRBJ1-5 . TRBV6-5 . CASSTQGDQPQHF TGTGCCAGCAGTACACAGGGCGATCAGCCCCAGCATTTT
TRBJ2-3 TRBD1 TRBV19 . CASSIGGGQGLTDTQYF TGTGCCAGTAGTATAGGAGGTGGACAGGGGCTCACAGATACGCAGTATTTT
TRBJ2-7 . TRBV6-2/TRBV6-3 . CASSYSSTASYEQYF TGTGCCAGCAGTTACTCGAGTACAGCCTCCTACGAGCAGTACTTC
TRBJ1-2 TRBD1 TRBV10-3 . CAISGGQGANRYGYTF TGTGCCATCAGCGGCGGACAGGGGGCTAATCGGTATGGCTACACCTTC
TRBJ1-6 . TRBV7-2 . CASSLIGRGGSPLHF TGTGCCAGCAGCTTAATCGGGAGGGGTGGTTCACCCCTCCACTTT
TRBJ1-4 . TRBV4-3 . CASSQETPGQRNEKLFF TGCGCCAGCAGCCAAGAGACCCCGGGACAACGTAATGAAAAACTGTTTTTT
TRBJ2-3 TRBD2 TRBV18 . CASSRTSGSTDTQYF TGTGCCAGCTCACGAACTAGCGGTAGCACAGATACGCAGTATTTT
TRBJ2-3 . TRBV15 . CATSRDWGRSTDTQYF TGTGCCACCAGCAGAGATTGGGGCAGAAGCACAGATACGCAGTATTTT
TRBJ1-2 . TRBV6-5 . CASSYSSGSYGYTF TGTGCCAGCAGTTACTCATCCGGGTCCTATGGCTACACCTTC
TRBJ2-1 TRBD1 TRBV5-1 . CASSRAPGTGYNEQFF TGCGCCAGCAGTCGCGCCCCCGGGACAGGCTACAATGAGCAGTTCTTC
TRBJ1-3 TRBD1 TRBV6-5 . CASRRQGASGNTIYF TGTGCCAGCAGACGACAGGGCGCCTCTGGAAACACCATATATTTT
TRBJ2-7 . TRBV5-4 . CASSTVLSEQYF TGTGCCAGCAGCACGGTCCTTTCCGAGCAGTACTTC
TRBJ2-7 . TRBV3-1/TRBV3-2 . CASTRDAGGYEQYF TGTGCCAGCACGCGGGACGCAGGAGGTTACGAGCAGTACTTC
TRBJ2-7 TRBD2 TRBV5-5 . CASSGTSGASYEQYF TGTGCCAGCAGTGGGACTAGCGGGGCCTCCTACGAGCAGTACTTC
TRBJ2-5 . TRBV23-1 . CASSQQGIGTQYF TGCGCCAGCAGTCAACAGGGGATTGGGACCCAGTACTTC
TRBJ1-1 . TRBV3-1/TRBV3-2 . CASSQDWGGVNTEAFF TGTGCCAGCAGCCAAGATTGGGGAGGGGTGAACACTGAAGCTTTCTTT
TRBJ1-3 . TRBV18 . CASSPQGPNRASGNTIYF TGTGCCAGCTCACCACAGGGCCCAAACAGGGCCTCTGGAAACACCATATATTTT
TRBJ2-7 . TRBV5-5 . CASSPLTGRFHEQYF TGTGCCAGCAGCCCGCTGACAGGGAGGTTCCACGAGCAGTACTTC
TRBJ2-1 . TRBV9 . CASSSGGHQKEQFF TGTGCCAGCAGCTCGGGGGGCCACCAGAAAGAGCAGTTCTTC
TRBJ2-3 TRBD2 TRBV14 . CASSHRSASGGLTDTQYF TGTGCCAGCAGCCATCGATCGGCTAGCGGGGGACTAACAGATACGCAGTATTTT
TRBJ2-7 . TRBV12-3/TRBV12-4 . CASRRDTSYEQYF TGTGCCAGCAGAAGGGACACGTCCTACGAGCAGTACTTC
TRBJ1-6 . TRBV2 . CASKRDRELNSPLHF TGTGCCAGCAAGCGGGACCGAGAACTTAATTCACCCCTCCACTTT
TRBJ2-7 TRBD2 TRBV3-1/TRBV3-2 few CASSLSGGRYEQYF TGTGCCAGCAGCCTCAGCGGGGGTCGGTACGAGCAGTACTTC
TRBJ1-2 . TRBV5-4 . CASSLDVLGGGYTF TGTGCCAGCAGCTTGGATGTATTGGGAGGGGGCTACACCTTC
TRBJ2-5 . TRBV4-1 . CASSQGAGQVKETQYF TGCGCCAGCAGCCAAGGTGCTGGGCAAGTAAAAGAGACCCAGTACTTC
TRBJ2-3 TRBD2 TRBV7-2 . CASSLAGREVDTQYF TGTGCCAGCAGCTTAGCGGGGCGGGAGGTAGATACGCAGTATTTT
TRBJ1-1 . TRBV19 few CASSLARQARNTEAFF TGTGCCAGTAGTTTGGCCCGACAGGCGAGAAACACTGAAGCTTTCTTT
TRBJ2-3 TRBD2 TRBV19 . CASSMTSGGRRPTDTQYF TGTGCCAGTAGTATGACTAGCGGGGGAAGACGTCCCACAGATACGCAGTATTTT
TRBJ2-1 . TRBV2 . CASKGPDYYNEQFF TGTGCCAGCAAGGGCCCCGACTACTACAATGAGCAGTTCTTC
TRBJ2-1 TRBD2 TRBV12-5 . CASGLVLAGGPEQFF TGTGCTAGTGGTTTGGTACTAGCGGGAGGGCCTGAGCAGTTCTTC
TRBJ2-1 TRBD2 TRBV11-2 . CASSFSLAGGYNEQFF TGTGCCAGCAGCTTTTCCTTGGCGGGGGGATACAATGAGCAGTTCTTC
TRBJ1-3 . TRBV18 . CASSVTGTRSSGNTIYF TGTGCCAGCTCAGTAACCGGGACACGGAGCTCTGGAAACACCATATATTTT
TRBJ1-6 . TRBV27 once CASSSQAYNSPLHF TGTGCCAGCAGTTCACAGGCTTATAATTCACCCCTCCACTTT
TRBJ2-5 TRBD2 TRBV5-1 . CASSFPASGPRETQYF TGCGCCAGCAGCTTCCCAGCTAGCGGGCCGCGGGAGACCCAGTACTTC
TRBJ2-3 TRBD2 TRBV9 many CASNLAGITDTQYF TGTGCCAGCAACCTAGCGGGAATCACAGATACGCAGTATTTT
TRBJ1-4 . TRBV2 . CASSVSPWSSPTNEKLFF TGTGCCAGCAGTGTCTCACCCTGGAGCTCCCCAACTAATGAAAAACTGTTTTTT
TRBJ1-6 TRBD1 TRBV6-1 . CASSDTYIGQGGGSPLHF TGTGCCAGCAGTGACACCTACATAGGACAGGGTGGGGGTTCACCCCTCCACTTT
TRBJ1-2 TRBD1 TRBV27 . CASSSPTRTGRYGYTF TGTGCCAGCAGTTCACCCACTCGGACAGGGCGCTATGGCTACACCTTC
TRBJ2-5 TRBD1 TRBV2 . CASSPGQGQETQYF TGTGCCAGCAGCCCCGGACAGGGCCAAGAGACCCAGTACTTC
TRBJ2-1 TRBD2 TRBV2 . CATRLAGGVDEQFF TGTGCCACGAGACTAGCGGGAGGTGTCGATGAGCAGTTCTTC
TRBJ1-4 . TRBV6-5 . CASSYTGGKLFF TGTGCCAGCAGTTACACGGGAGGAAAACTGTTTTTT
TRBJ1-2 . TRBV12-3/TRBV12-4 . CASSPGYGYTF TGTGCCAGCAGCCCCGGCTATGGCTACACCTTC
TRBJ1-5 TRBD1 TRBV19 many CASSTRQGWAYNQPQHF TGTGCCAGTAGTACCCGACAGGGTTGGGCGTACAATCAGCCCCAGCATTTT
TRBJ1-2 . TRBV6-5 . CASSYSAAQGYGYTF TGTGCCAGCAGTTACTCAGCTGCCCAGGGCTATGGCTACACCTTC
TRBJ1-2 . TRBV5-1 . CASSPDGGGYGYTF TGCGCCAGCAGCCCTGATGGCGGGGGCTATGGCTACACCTTC
TRBJ2-1 TRBD1 TRBV29-1 . CSVGQGPFYEQFF TGCAGCGTGGGACAGGGTCCCTTCTATGAGCAGTTCTTC
TRBJ2-7 TRBD2 TRBV18 . CASSPGLASYEQYF TGTGCCAGCTCACCGGGACTAGCTTCCTACGAGCAGTACTTC